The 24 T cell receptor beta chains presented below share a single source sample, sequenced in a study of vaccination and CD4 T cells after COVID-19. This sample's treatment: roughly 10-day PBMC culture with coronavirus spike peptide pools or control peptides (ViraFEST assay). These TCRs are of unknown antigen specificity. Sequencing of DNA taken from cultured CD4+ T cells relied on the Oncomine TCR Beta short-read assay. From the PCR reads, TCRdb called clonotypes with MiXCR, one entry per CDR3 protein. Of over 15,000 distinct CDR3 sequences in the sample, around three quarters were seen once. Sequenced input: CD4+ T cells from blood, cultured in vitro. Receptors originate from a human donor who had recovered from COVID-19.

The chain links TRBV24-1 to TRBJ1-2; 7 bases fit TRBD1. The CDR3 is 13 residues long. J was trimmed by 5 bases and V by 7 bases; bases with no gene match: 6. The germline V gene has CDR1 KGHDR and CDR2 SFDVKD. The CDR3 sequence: CATRAGTDYGYTF. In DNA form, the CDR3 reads TGTGCCACCAGAGCCGGGACAGATTATGGCTACACCTTC.

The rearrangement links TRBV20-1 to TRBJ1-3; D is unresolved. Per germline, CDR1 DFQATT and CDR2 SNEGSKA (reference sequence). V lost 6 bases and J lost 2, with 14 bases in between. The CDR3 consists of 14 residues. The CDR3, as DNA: TGCAGTGCCAAGAGGTACGGACCTGGAAACACCATATATTTT. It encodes CSAKRYGPGNTIYF.

The CDR3 sequence: CASTPGGASSYNEQFF. The CDR3 bases are TGTGCCAGCACCCCAGGGGGCGCCAGCTCCTACAATGAGCAGTTCTTC. The V call is TRBV27, the J call TRBJ2-1; the match to TRBD1 covers 8 bases. This CDR3 has 16 residues. The germline gives CDR1 MNHEY, CDR2 SMNVEV (reference sequence). V lost 7 bases, J lost 0 bases, and 8 bases stayed unmatched.

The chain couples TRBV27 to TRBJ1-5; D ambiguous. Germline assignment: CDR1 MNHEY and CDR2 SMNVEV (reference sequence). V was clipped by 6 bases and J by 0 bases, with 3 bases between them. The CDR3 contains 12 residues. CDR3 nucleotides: TGTGCCAGCAGCCTTAGCAATCAGCCCCAGCATTTT. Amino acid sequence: CASSLSNQPQHF.

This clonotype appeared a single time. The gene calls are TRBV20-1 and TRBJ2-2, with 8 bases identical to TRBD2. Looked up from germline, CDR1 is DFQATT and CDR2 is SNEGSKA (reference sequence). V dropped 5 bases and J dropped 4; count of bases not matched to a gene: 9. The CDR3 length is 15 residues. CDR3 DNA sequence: TGCAGTGCTCTAAGCGGGAGCGGCGGCACCGGGGAGCTGTTTTTT. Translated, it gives CSALSGSGGTGELFF.

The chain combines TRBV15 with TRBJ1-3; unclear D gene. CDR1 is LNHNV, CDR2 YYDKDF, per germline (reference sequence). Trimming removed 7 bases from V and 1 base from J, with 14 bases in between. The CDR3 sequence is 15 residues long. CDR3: CATNPGRSSGNTIYF. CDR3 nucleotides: TGTGCCACCAACCCTGGGAGAAGTTCTGGAAACACCATATATTTT.

The chain's CDR3 is CASSLVLGQPQHF. CDR3 coding DNA: TGTGCCAGCAGTTTGGTATTAGGTCAGCCCCAGCATTTT. This chain links TRBV12-3 or TRBV12-4 with TRBJ1-5; D is uncertain. Trimming pared 3 bases from V and 6 bases from J, leaving 9 bases between. This CDR3 has 13 amino acids.

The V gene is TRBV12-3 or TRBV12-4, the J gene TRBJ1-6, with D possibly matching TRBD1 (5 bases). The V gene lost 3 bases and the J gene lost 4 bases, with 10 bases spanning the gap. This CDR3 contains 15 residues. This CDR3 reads CASSLGTYYNSPLHF. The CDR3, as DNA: TGTGCCAGCAGTTTGGGGACCTATTATAATTCACCCCTCCACTTT.

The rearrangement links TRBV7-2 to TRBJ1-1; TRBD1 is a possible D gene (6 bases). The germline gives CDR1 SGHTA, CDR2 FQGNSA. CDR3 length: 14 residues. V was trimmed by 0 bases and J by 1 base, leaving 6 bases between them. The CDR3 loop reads CASSLARGNTEAFF. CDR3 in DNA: TGTGCCAGCAGCTTAGCCAGGGGGAACACTGAAGCTTTCTTT.

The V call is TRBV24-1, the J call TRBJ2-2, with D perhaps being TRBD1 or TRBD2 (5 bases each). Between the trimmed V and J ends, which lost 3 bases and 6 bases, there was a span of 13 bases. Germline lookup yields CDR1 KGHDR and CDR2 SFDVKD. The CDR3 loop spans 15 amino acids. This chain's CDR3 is CATSDPTGTSGELFF. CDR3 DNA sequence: TGTGCCACCAGTGATCCGACGGGGACCTCCGGGGAGCTGTTTTTT.

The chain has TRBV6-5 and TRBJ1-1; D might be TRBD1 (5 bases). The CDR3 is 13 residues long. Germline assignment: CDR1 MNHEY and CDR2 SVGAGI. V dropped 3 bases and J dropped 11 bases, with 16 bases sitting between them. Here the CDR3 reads CASSYPGRGVAFF. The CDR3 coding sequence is TGTGCCAGCAGTTATCCAGGAAGGGGAGTCGCTTTCTTT.

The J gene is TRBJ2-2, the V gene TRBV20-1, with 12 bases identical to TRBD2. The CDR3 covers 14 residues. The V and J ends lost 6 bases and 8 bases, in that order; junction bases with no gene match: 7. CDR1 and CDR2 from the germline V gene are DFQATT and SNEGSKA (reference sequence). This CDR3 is CSAPSGRAWGELFF. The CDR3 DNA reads TGCAGTGCACCTAGCGGGAGGGCCTGGGGGGAGCTGTTTTTT.

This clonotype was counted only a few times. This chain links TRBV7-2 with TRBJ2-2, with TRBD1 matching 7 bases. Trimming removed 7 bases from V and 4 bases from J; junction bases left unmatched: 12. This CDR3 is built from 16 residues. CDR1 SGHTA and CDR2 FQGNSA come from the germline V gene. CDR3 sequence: CASNRGGRTSTGELFF. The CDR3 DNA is TGTGCCAGCAACAGGGGTGGCAGGACTTCCACCGGGGAGCTGTTTTTT.

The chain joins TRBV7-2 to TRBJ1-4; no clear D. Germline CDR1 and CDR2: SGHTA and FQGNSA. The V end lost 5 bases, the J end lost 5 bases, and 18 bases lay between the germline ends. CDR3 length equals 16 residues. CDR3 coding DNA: TGTGCCAGCAGCCATCCCGAAGGGCTCACCAATGAAAAACTGTTTTTT. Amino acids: CASSHPEGLTNEKLFF.

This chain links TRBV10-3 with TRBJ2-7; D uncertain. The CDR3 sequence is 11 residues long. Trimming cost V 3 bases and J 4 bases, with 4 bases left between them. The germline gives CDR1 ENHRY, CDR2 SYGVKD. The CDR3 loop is CAISDQYEQYF. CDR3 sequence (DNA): TGTGCCATCAGTGATCAATACGAGCAGTACTTC.

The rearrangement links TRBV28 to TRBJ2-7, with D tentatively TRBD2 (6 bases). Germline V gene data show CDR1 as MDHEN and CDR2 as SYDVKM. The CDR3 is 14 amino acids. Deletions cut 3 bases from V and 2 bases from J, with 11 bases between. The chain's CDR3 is CASSFSGGAYEQYF. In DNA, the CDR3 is TGTGCCAGCAGTTTTAGCGGAGGGGCCTACGAGCAGTACTTC.

The CDR3 nucleotides are TGTGCCACTAGCCCTGCCGTCTACAATGAGCAGTTCTTC. Protein product: CATSPAVYNEQFF. The J gene is TRBJ2-1, the V gene TRBV24-1, with no clear D. The V end was cut by 10 bases, the J end by 3 bases, with 12 bases between. The CDR3 covers 13 residues. Looked up from germline, CDR1 is KGHDR and CDR2 is SFDVKD.

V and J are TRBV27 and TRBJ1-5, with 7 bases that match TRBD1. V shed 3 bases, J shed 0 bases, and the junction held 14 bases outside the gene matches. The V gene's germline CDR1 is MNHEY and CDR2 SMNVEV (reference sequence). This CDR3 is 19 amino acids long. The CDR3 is CASSLLTGSGPYSNQPQHF. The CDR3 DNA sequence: TGTGCCAGCAGTTTGTTGACAGGGTCAGGGCCTTATAGCAATCAGCCCCAGCATTTT.

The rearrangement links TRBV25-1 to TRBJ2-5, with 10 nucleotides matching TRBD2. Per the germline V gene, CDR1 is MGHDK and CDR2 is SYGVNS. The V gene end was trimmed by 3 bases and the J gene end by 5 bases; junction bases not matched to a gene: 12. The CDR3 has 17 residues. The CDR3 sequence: CASSDPRTSGAGETQYF. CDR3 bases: TGTGCCAGCAGTGACCCCCGCACTAGCGGGGCAGGGGAGACCCAGTACTTC.

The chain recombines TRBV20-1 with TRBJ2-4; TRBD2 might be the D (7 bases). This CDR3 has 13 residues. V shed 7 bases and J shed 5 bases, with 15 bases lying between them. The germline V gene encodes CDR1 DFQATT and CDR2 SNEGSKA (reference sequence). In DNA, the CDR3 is TGCAGTGTTTGGAAGGGGGGGGAAAACATTCAGTACTTC. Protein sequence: CSVWKGGENIQYF.

The CDR3 nucleotides are TGTGCCAGCAGTGAAGCGGTAGCGGGAGTGACAGAGACCCAGTACTTC. Protein: CASSEAVAGVTETQYF. The V call is TRBV2, the J call TRBJ2-5, with 9 bases matching TRBD2. Germline V gives CDR1 SNHLY, CDR2 FYNNEI. The ends lost 0 bases at V and 4 bases at J; junction bases unmatched: 6. The CDR3 is 16 residues long.

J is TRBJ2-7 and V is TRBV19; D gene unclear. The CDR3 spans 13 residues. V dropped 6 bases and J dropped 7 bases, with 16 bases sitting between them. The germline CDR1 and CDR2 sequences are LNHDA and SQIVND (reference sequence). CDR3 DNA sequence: TGTGCCAGTAGCACCTTGGTGGAGTCTGAGCAGTACTTC. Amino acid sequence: CASSTLVESEQYF.

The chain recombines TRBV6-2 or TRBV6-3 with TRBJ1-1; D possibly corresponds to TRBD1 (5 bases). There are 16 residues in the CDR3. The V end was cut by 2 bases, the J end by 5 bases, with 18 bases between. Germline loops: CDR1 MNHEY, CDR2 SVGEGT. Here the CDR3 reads CASSYGGAGRGTEAFF. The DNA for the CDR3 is TGTGCCAGCAGTTACGGTGGGGCCGGACGCGGGACTGAAGCTTTCTTT.

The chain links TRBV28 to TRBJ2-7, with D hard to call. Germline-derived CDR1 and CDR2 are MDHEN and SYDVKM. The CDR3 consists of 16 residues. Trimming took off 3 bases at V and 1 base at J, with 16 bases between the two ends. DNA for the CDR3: TGTGCCAGCAGTTTTCATCCACTAAAACGGTCCTACGAGCAGTACTTC. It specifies CASSFHPLKRSYEQYF.